Below, one TCR beta chain is given with its context. The data belong to a study of T cell changes during pregnancy in multiple sclerosis. V shed 5 bases, J shed 4 bases, and the junction held 7 bases outside the gene matches. Germline V gives CDR1 LGHNA, CDR2 YSLEER. This CDR3 is built from 14 residues. The protocol was immunoSEQ multiplex PCR, while the TCRdb copy is restricted to in-frame clones and leaves out a portion. The sample has 40,000 to 45,000 clones, just under 95% seen once. The sequence derives from a female donor with multiple sclerosis, enrolled in a pregnancy study. The sample here was CD4+ T cells from peripheral blood mononuclear cells, taken in the third trimester of pregnancy. This chain joins TRBV4-3 and TRBJ1-2; TRBD1 aligns across 7 bases. In DNA form, the CDR3 reads TGCGCCAGCAGCACACAGGGGAGTGGCTATGGCTACACCTTC. Translation gives CASSTQGSGYGYTF.